Below, 17 T cell receptor beta chains from the same sample are listed, as sequenced in a study of T cells in Graves' hyperthyroidism and ophthalmopathy. From RNA transcripts, TCR beta CDR3 regions were amplified. The TCR CDR3 was amplified in a first-round RT-PCR using the HTBI primer set. From the multiplex PCR reads, TCRdb called clonotypes with MiXCR, one entry per CDR3 protein. Of about 350,000 distinct CDR3 sequences in the sample, around 13% were seen once. Sequencing was done on a sample of blood. These TCRs come from a woman in her 30s with Graves' hyperthyroidism.

The genes are TRBV19 and TRBJ1-5, with 8 bases lining up with TRBD1. V lost 3 bases, J lost 2 bases, and 6 bases stayed unmatched. Germline loops: CDR1 LNHDA, CDR2 SQIVND (reference sequence). The CDR3 consists of 16 residues. CDR3 nucleotides: TGTGCCAGTAGTATCGCAGGGGGCAGGGGCAATCAGCCCCAGCATTTT. Protein: CASSIAGGRGNQPQHF.

V usage is TRBV20-1 and J usage is TRBJ2-7; 7 bases line up with TRBD2. With 6 bases clipped from V and 0 bases from J, the junction kept 8 bases outside the gene matches. This CDR3 comprises 14 residues. CDR1 DFQATT and CDR2 SNEGSKA come from the germline V gene (reference sequence). The DNA for the CDR3 is TGCAGTGCCCTCGGCCTAGCGGCCTCCTACGAGCAGTACTTC. This encodes CSALGLAASYEQYF.

The chain recombines TRBV7-9 with TRBJ2-3; D remains unclear. The CDR3 is 13 amino acids. Trimming took off 5 bases at V and 5 bases at J, with 11 bases between the two ends. Germline V gene data show CDR1 as SEHNR and CDR2 as FQNEAQ (reference sequence). The CDR3 nucleotides are TGTGCCAGCAGCCTAGGACCAGAAGATACGCAGTATTTT. Translated: CASSLGPEDTQYF.

The chain links TRBV6-2 or TRBV6-3 to TRBJ2-1; D call uncertain. CDR3 size: 11 residues. Trimming shortened V by 2 bases and J by 12 bases, and 8 bases separated the two germline ends. The germline V gene encodes CDR1 MNHEY and CDR2 SVGEGT. CDR3 bases: TGTGCCAGCAGTTACGGGCTGGGGCAGTTCTTC. Its protein is CASSYGLGQFF.

The rearrangement uses TRBV9 and TRBJ2-4; tentatively, D is TRBD1 or TRBD2 (5 bases each). V lost 4 bases and J lost 8, with 13 bases in between. Germline V gives CDR1 SGDLS, CDR2 YYNGEE. CDR3 size: 13 residues. The chain's CDR3 is CASSSWMGDIQYF. CDR3 nucleotides: TGTGCCAGCAGCTCCTGGATGGGGGACATTCAGTACTTC.

V gene TRBV3-1 combines with J gene TRBJ1-1, with D unclear. Looked up from germline, CDR1 is LGHDT and CDR2 is YNNKEL (reference sequence). The CDR3 extends over 15 amino acids. V was pared by 4 bases and J by 5 bases, with 17 bases between. DNA for the CDR3: TGTGCCAGCAGCCGCCGGACCAGTGATAGGACTGAAGCTTTCTTT. It encodes CASSRRTSDRTEAFF.

This clonotype has just a few counts. V is TRBV28 and J is TRBJ2-1; D remains unclear. V was clipped by 2 bases and J by 5 bases, with 4 bases between them. This CDR3 spans 12 amino acids. Germline assignment: CDR1 MDHEN and CDR2 SYDVKM. CDR3 sequence: CASSLQHNEQFF. The CDR3 bases are TGTGCCAGCAGTTTACAGCACAATGAGCAGTTCTTC. Based on the CDR3 plus reference TRBV28 and TRBJ2-1, the full variable domain is DVKVTQSSRYLVKRTGEKVFLECVQDMDHENMFWYRQDPGLGLRLIYFSYDVKMKEKGDIPEGYSVSREKKERFSLILESASTNQTSMYLCASSLQHNEQFFGPGTRLTVL.

The V and J genes are TRBV20-1 and TRBJ1-1; no definite D call. The V end was cut by 2 bases, the J end by 5 bases, with 6 bases between. Germline CDR1 DFQATT, CDR2 SNEGSKA (reference sequence). The CDR3 sequence is 11 residues long. The CDR3 sequence: CSARTRTEAFF. The CDR3 nucleotides are TGCAGTGCTAGAACTAGGACTGAAGCTTTCTTT.

The chain couples TRBV29-1 to TRBJ2-7; 8 nucleotides align to TRBD1. With V trimmed by 5 bases and J by 5 bases, 11 bases remained unmatched. CDR1 and CDR2 (germline): SQVTM, ANQGSEA. The CDR3 is 14 residues long. CDR3: CSVTGTGGIHEQYF. CDR3 DNA sequence: TGCAGCGTTACCGGGACAGGCGGAATCCACGAGCAGTACTTC.

V is TRBV6-1 and J is TRBJ1-1; D unresolved. CDR1 is MNHNS and CDR2 is SASEGT in the germline V gene. The CDR3 covers 12 residues. V shed 5 bases and J shed 4 bases, with 8 bases lying between them. DNA for the CDR3: TGTGCCAGCAGTCAGAGCGTCACTGAAGCTTTCTTT. The encoded protein is CASSQSVTEAFF.

This clonotype was seen ten or more times. The chain uses TRBV20-1 and TRBJ2-1; 7 nucleotides align to TRBD2. Germline V lookup: CDR1 DFQATT, CDR2 SNEGSKA (reference sequence). V lost 1 base to trimming and J lost 7 bases; unmatched junction nucleotides: 7. The CDR3 is 14 amino acids. CDR3 in DNA: TGCAGTGCTAGAGTCGACAGCGGGATGAATGAGCAGTTCTTC. Protein product: CSARVDSGMNEQFF.

This clonotype was counted a few times. The V gene is TRBV3-1, the J gene TRBJ2-2, with 13 bases lining up with TRBD2. The CDR3 is 17 residues long. Germline V gene sequence: CDR1 LGHDT, CDR2 YNNKEL (reference sequence). With 6 bases clipped from V and 3 bases from J, the junction kept 7 bases outside the gene matches. CDR3 region: CASSRRLAGGHTGELFF. In DNA, the CDR3 is TGTGCCAGCAGTCGCAGACTAGCGGGAGGACACACCGGGGAGCTGTTTTTT.

This rearrangement joins TRBV7-2 to TRBJ2-1; 10 nucleotides agree with TRBD2. The germline V gene encodes CDR1 SGHTA and CDR2 FQGNSA. V lost 5 bases and J lost 5; bases outside the gene matches: 6. The CDR3 loop spans 15 amino acids. The CDR3 spells CTSSLASGSHNEQFF. DNA of the CDR3: TGTACCAGCAGCCTCGCTAGCGGGAGCCACAATGAGCAGTTCTTC.

This clonotype was seen more than once but under ten times. The J gene is TRBJ1-6, the V gene TRBV30; D perhaps matches TRBD1 (5 bases). Trimming shortened V by 3 bases and J by 9 bases, and 18 bases separated the two germline ends. This CDR3 spans 15 amino acids. Germline CDR1 reads GTSNPN; CDR2 reads SVGIG (reference sequence). For the CDR3, the DNA is TGTGCCTGGAGGGGAGGGACGGGACCTAGTTCACCCCTCCACTTT. Its protein product is CAWRGGTGPSSPLHF.

This clonotype was detected only a few times. Written as DNA, the CDR3 is TGCAGCGTTGAATCAGGGGCGGGGGAAAAACTGTTTTTT. This sequence encodes CSVESGAGEKLFF. This rearrangement joins TRBV29-1 to TRBJ1-4; perhaps TRBD1 as D (6 bases). This CDR3 region has 13 residues. Trimming took off 2 bases at V and 8 bases at J, with 12 bases between the two ends. Germline CDR1 SQVTM, CDR2 ANQGSEA.

This clonotype was recorded a few times. The rearrangement uses TRBV27 and TRBJ1-5, with a possible D match to TRBD1 (5 bases). V was pared by 6 bases and J by 3 bases, with 18 bases between. CDR3 length equals 16 residues. CDR1 and CDR2 from the germline V gene are MNHEY and SMNVEV (reference sequence). The CDR3: CASSGSGRGNNQPQHF. Written as DNA, the CDR3 is TGTGCCAGCAGCGGCAGCGGGAGGGGTAACAATCAGCCCCAGCATTTT.

There are a few counts of this clonotype. This rearrangement joins TRBV11-1 to TRBJ1-1, with unresolved D. The length of the CDR3 is 14 residues. V gave up 4 bases and J gave up 3 bases, with 12 bases separating them. The germline V gene has CDR1 SGHAT and CDR2 FQDESV (reference sequence). In DNA, the CDR3 is TGTGCCAGCAGCTCGGATGGTTGGTACACTGAAGCTTTCTTT. Protein product: CASSSDGWYTEAFF.